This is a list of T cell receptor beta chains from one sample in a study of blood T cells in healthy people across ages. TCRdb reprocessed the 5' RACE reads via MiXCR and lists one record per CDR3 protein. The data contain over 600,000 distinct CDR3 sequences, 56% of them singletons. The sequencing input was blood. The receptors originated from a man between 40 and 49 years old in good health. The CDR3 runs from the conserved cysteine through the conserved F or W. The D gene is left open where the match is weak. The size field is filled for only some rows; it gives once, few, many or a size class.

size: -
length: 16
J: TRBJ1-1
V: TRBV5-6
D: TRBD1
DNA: TGTGCCAGCAGCTTGGGAGGACAGGGGGCCCGGACTGAAGCTTTCTTT
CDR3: CASSLGGQGARTEAFF

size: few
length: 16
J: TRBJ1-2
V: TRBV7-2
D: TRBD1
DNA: TGTGCCAGCAGCTACCGGACAGGAGCGGAGGATTATGGCTACACCTTC
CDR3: CASSYRTGAEDYGYTF

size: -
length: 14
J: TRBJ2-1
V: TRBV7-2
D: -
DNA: TGTGCCAGCAGTTGGGGCGGGCCGTGGGAGACCCAGTTCTTC
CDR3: CASSWGGPWETQFF

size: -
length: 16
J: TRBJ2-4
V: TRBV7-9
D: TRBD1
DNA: TGTGCCAGCAGCTTAGCTTACAGGGGGGCCAAAAACATTCAGTACTTC
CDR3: CASSLAYRGAKNIQYF

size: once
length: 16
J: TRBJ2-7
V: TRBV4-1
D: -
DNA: TGCGCCAGCAGCCAAGATTACCGACGGGAAACCTACGAGCAGTACTTC
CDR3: CASSQDYRRETYEQYF

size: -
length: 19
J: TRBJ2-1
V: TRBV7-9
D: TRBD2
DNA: TGTGCCAGCGGCCGAGGACTAGCGGGAGGCGTAATCTCCTACAATGAGCAGTTCTTC
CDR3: CASGRGLAGGVISYNEQFF

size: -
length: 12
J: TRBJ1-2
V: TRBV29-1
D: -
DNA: TGCAGCGTTAGCAGGGAAGGCTATGGCTACACCTTC
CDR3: CSVSREGYGYTF

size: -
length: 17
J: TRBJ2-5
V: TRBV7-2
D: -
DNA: TGTGCCAGCAGCCGTGATCCCCTTGGCGCGCGGCAAGAGACCCAGTACTTC
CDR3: CASSRDPLGARQETQYF

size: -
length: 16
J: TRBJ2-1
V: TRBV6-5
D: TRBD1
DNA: TGTGCCAGCAGGGGAATCCCGGGACAGGGAAACAATGAGCAGTTCTTC
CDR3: CASRGIPGQGNNEQFF

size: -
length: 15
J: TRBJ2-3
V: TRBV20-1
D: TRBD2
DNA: TGCAGTGCTATTTCCGGGGGGGCCTACTCAGATACGCAGTATTTT
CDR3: CSAISGGAYSDTQYF

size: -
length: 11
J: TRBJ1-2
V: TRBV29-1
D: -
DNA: TGCAGCGTTGAGGCCAGGAATGGCTACACCTTC
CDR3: CSVEARNGYTF

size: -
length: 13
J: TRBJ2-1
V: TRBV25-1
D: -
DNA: TGTGCCACCCTCCGGGACCATGGGGGTGAGCAGTTCTTC
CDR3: CATLRDHGGEQFF

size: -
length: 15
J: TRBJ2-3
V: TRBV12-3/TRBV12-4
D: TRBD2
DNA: TGTGCCAGCAACCTAGCGGGAGGGCCCGCAGATACGCAGTATTTT
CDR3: CASNLAGGPADTQYF

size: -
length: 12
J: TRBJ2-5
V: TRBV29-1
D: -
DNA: TGCAGCGGATCAGGTTACCAAGAGACCCAGTACTTC
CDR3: CSGSGYQETQYF

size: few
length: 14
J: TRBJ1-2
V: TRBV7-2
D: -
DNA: TGTGCCAGCAGCCCCCGGCAGGCCAACTATGGCTACACCTTC
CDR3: CASSPRQANYGYTF

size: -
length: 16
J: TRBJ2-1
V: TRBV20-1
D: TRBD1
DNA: TGCAGTGCTAGAGACCCCCGACAGGGAATAAAAGAGACCCAGTTCTTC
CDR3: CSARDPRQGIKETQFF

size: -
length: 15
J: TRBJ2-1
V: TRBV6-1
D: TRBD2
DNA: TGTGCCAGCCCCCGAGGGACTAGCGGGTACAATGAGCAGTTCTTC
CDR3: CASPRGTSGYNEQFF

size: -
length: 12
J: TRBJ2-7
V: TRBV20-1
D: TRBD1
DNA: TGCAGTGCTACACAGGGGTCGTACGAGCAGTACTTC
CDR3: CSATQGSYEQYF

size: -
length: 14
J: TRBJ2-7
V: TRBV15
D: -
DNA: TGTGCCACCAGCAGAGAATCCTCCTACAATGAGCAGTACTTC
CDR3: CATSRESSYNEQYF

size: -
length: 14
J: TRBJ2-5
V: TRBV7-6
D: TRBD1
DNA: TGTGCCAGCAGCCCAAGGGGACAGAAAGAGACCCAGTACTTC
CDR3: CASSPRGQKETQYF

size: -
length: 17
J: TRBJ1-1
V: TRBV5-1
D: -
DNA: TGCGCCAGCAGCTTCGGTAACCAAAGGTACTTGAACACTGAAGCTTTCTTT
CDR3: CASSFGNQRYLNTEAFF

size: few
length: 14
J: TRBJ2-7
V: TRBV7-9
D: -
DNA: TGTGCCAGCAGCTTAGTCCTAGGGGCCTACGAGCAGTACTTC
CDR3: CASSLVLGAYEQYF

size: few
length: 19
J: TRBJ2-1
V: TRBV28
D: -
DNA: TGTGCCAGCTCTACGCAGCTTCCCCAGATACCAAGCTCCTACAATGAGCAGTTCTTC
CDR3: CASSTQLPQIPSSYNEQFF

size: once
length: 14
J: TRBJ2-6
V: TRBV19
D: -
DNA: TGTGCCAGTAGTATCCAGTCAGGGGCCAACGTCCTGACTTTC
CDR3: CASSIQSGANVLTF

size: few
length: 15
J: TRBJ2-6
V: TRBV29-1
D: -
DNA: TGCAGCGTGGAGCGTACAGGCTCTGGGGCCAACGTCCTGACTTTC
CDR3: CSVERTGSGANVLTF

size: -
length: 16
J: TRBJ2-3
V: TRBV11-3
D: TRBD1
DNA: TGTGCCAGCAGCTTAGGTGCGGACAGGGACACAGATACGCAGTATTTT
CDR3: CASSLGADRDTDTQYF

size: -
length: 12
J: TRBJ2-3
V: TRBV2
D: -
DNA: TGTGCCAGCAGTGAAGATGGAGATACGCAGTATTTT
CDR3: CASSEDGDTQYF

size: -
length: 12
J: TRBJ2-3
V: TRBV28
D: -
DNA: TGTGCCAGCAGTTTAGACAGCCATACGCAGTATTTT
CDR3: CASSLDSHTQYF

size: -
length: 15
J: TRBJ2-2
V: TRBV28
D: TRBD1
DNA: TGTGCCAGCAGCGTATGGGACAGCCCCACCGGGGAGCTGTTTTTT
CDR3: CASSVWDSPTGELFF

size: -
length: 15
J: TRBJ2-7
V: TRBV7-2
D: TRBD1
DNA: TGTGCCAGCAGCTTAATACGACAGGGCTCCTACGAGCAGTACTTC
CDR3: CASSLIRQGSYEQYF

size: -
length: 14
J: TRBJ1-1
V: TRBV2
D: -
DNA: TGTGCCAGCAAGGGCAGAACCATGAACACTGAAGCTTTCTTT
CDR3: CASKGRTMNTEAFF

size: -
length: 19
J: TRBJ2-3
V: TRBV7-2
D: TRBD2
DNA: TGTGCCAGCAGCCTAGAGGGACTAGCGGGAGACGGGAGCACAGATACGCAGTATTTT
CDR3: CASSLEGLAGDGSTDTQYF

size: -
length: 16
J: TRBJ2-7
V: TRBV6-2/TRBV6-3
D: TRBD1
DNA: TGTGCCAGCAGTTACTCATCGGACAGGTCCCCCTACGAGCAGTACTTC
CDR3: CASSYSSDRSPYEQYF

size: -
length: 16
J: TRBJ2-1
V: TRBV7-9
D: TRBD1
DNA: TGTGCCAGCAGCTTATCCTGGGGCAGGGGGTACAATGAGCAGTTCTTC
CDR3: CASSLSWGRGYNEQFF

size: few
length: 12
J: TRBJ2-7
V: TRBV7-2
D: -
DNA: TGTGCCAGCAGCCTGGACATGTACGAGCAGTACTTC
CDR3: CASSLDMYEQYF

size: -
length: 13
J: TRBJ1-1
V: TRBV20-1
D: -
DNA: TGCAGTGCTAGGTATAAGGGCAGGGCCGAAGCTTTCTTT
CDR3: CSARYKGRAEAFF

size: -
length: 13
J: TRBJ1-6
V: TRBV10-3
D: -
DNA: TGTGCCATCAGTGAGTTGGATAATTCACCCCTCCACTTT
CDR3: CAISELDNSPLHF

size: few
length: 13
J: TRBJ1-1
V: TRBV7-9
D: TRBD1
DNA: TGTGCCAGCGAGGGACAGGCGAACACTGAAGCTTTCTTT
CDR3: CASEGQANTEAFF

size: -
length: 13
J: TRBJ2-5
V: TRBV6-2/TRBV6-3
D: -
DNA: TGTGCCAGCAGTCCGGACTATCAAGAGACCCAGTACTTC
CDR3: CASSPDYQETQYF

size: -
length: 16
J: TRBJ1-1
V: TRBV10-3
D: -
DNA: TGTGCCATCAGCAGACTAGCGGGGGGATCGGACACTGAAGCTTTCTTT
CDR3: CAISRLAGGSDTEAFF

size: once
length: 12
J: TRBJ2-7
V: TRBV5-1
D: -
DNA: TGCGCCAGCAGTGCAGAGATCTACGAGCAGTACTTC
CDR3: CASSAEIYEQYF

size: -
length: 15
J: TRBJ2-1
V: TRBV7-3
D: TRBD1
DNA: TGTGCCAGCAGCTCATTCCGGGACAGTAACAATGAGCAGTTCTTC
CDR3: CASSSFRDSNNEQFF

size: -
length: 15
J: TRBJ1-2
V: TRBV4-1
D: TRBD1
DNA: TGCGCCAGCAGCCAGGGACAGGGCCACGCGGAGGGCTACACCTTC
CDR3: CASSQGQGHAEGYTF

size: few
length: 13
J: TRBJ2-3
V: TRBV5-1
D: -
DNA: TGCGCCAGCAGCTTAGACAAGGGAGATACGCAGTATTTT
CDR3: CASSLDKGDTQYF

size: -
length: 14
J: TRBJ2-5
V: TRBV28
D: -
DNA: TGTGCCAGCAGTCCGAGTCGGGTGCCGGAGACCCAGTACTTC
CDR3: CASSPSRVPETQYF

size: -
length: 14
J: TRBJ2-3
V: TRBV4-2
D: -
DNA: TGTGCCAGCAGCCCTAAGGACGGGACAGATACGCAGTATTTT
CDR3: CASSPKDGTDTQYF

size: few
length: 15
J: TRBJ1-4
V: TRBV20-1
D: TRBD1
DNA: TGCAGTGCTCCGCCCGCAGGGGGCGCTTGGGAAAAACTGTTTTTT
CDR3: CSAPPAGGAWEKLFF

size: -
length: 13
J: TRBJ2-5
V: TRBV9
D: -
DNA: TGTGCCAGCAGCGTAGGGGCTGAAGAGACCCAGTACTTC
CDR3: CASSVGAEETQYF

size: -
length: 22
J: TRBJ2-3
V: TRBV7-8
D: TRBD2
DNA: TGTGCCAGCAGCACGGATCTCGGGACTAGCGGGGGGGAAGCCCCTAGCACAGATACGCAGTATTTT
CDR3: CASSTDLGTSGGEAPSTDTQYF

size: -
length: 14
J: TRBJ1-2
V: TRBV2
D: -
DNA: TGTGCCAGCAGTATTGAATCGGTCCCCTATGGCTACACCTTC
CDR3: CASSIESVPYGYTF

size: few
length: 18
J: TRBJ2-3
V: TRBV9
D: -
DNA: TGTGCCAGCAGCGGCCCCTCCTCTAGCGCCAGCTACACAGATACGCAGTATTTT
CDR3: CASSGPSSSASYTDTQYF

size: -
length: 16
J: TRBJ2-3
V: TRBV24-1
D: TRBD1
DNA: TGTGCCACCAGTGACCCCGGGACAGGGACCACAGATACGCAGTATTTT
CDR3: CATSDPGTGTTDTQYF

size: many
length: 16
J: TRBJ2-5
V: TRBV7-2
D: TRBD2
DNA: TGTGCCAGCAGCGGACCTAGCGGGAGTGGAAGAGAGACCCAGTACTTC
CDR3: CASSGPSGSGRETQYF

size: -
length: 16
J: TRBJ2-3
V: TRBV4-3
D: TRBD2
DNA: TGCGCCAGCAGCAGAACTAGCGGGAGGGGAACAGATACGCAGTATTTT
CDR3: CASSRTSGRGTDTQYF

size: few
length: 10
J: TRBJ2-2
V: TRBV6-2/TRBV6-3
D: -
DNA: TGTGCCAGCAGTTCCGGGGAGCTGTTTTTT
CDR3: CASSSGELFF

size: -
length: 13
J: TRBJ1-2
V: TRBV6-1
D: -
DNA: TGTGCCAGCAGTGCGGGAAAAAACTATGGCTACACCTTC
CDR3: CASSAGKNYGYTF

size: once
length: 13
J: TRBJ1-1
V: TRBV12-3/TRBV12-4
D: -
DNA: TGTGCCAGCAGTTTCGGCAGTGACACTGAAGCTTTCTTT
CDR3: CASSFGSDTEAFF

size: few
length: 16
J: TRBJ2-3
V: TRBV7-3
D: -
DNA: TGTGCCAGCAGCTTAAGTGGGACACTTAGCACAGATACGCAGTATTTT
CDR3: CASSLSGTLSTDTQYF

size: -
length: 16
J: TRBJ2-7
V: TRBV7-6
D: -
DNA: TGTGCCAGCAGCTTAACATCGGACACTGGGGGGAACGAGCAGTACTTC
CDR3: CASSLTSDTGGNEQYF